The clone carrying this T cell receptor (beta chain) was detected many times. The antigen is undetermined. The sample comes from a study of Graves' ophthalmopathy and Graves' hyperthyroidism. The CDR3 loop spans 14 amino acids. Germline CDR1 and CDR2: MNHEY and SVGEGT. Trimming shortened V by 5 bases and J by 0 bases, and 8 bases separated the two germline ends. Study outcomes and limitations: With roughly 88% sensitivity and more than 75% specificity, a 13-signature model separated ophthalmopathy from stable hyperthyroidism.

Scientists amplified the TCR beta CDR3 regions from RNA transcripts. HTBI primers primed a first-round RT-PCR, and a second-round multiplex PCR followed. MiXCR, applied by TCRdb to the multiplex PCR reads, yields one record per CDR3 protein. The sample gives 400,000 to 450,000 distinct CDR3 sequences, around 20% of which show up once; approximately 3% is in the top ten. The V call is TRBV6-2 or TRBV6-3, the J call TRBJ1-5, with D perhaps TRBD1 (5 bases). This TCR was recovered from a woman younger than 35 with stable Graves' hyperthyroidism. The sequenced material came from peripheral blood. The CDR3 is CASSHGGSNQPQHF. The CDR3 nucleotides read TGTGCCAGCAGTCATGGGGGTAGCAATCAGCCCCAGCATTTT.